Here is one T cell receptor (beta chain) with its context. The record originates from a study of neurological immune-mediated disorders. The CDR3 covers 15 residues. CDR1 is LGHNA, CDR2 YNFKEQ, per germline. V lost 0 bases to trimming and J lost 9 bases; unmatched junction nucleotides: 4. MiXCR was run by TCRdb on the 5' RACE reads, yielding one entry per CDR3 protein. The sample has approximately 44,000 distinct CDR3 sequences; 14% are singletons. This sequence was found in a woman aged 55 to 70 with HTLV-1-associated myelopathy (HAM/TSP). The J gene is TRBJ2-1, the V gene TRBV4-2; the match to TRBD2 covers 11 bases. The sample comprised CD4+ T cells from blood. The CDR3: CASSQDGTSGGEQFF. CDR3 coding DNA: TGTGCCAGCAGCCAAGATGGAACTAGCGGGGGTGAGCAGTTCTTC.